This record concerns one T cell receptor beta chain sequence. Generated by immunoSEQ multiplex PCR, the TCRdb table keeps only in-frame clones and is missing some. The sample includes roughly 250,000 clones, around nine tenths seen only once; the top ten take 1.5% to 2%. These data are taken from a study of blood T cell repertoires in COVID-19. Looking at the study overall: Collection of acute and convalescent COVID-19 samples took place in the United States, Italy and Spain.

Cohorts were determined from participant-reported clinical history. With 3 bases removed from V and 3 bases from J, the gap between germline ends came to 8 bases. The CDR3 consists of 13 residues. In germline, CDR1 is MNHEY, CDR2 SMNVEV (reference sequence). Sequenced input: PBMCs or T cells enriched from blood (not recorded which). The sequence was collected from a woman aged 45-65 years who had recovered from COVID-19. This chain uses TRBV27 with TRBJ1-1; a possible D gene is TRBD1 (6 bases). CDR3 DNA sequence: TGTGCCAGCAGTTTGGGGGCTTACACTGAAGCTTTCTTT. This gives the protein CASSLGAYTEAFF.